The sequence of this T cell receptor beta chain was determined in a study of blood T cell repertoires in COVID-19. As for the study in general: Samples representing acute and convalescent COVID-19 were sourced from the United States, Italy and Spain. T cells, B-cell-depleted T cells, or PBMCs supplied cDNA or gDNA.

The sample holds one count of this clone. This CDR3 has 17 residues. Trimming pared 0 bases from V and 2 bases from J, leaving 17 bases between. CDR1 SGDLS and CDR2 YYNGEE come from the germline V gene. Per the original data handling: Researchers report that nucleated cell counts were estimated from reference gene primer amplification. Here immunoSEQ multiplex PCR was the method, and the copy in TCRdb shows in-frame clones only, minus some. That table supplies the V and J calls and clone size; D and trimming were determined from the DNA. This sample yields 150,000 to 200,000 clones, of which approximately 85% are seen a single time; just under 8.5% belongs to the top ten.

The gene calls are TRBV9 and TRBJ2-5; possible D gene TRBD2, 7 bases. The origin of this receptor is a woman aged 55-69 years with acute or convalescent COVID-19. Material for sequencing was peripheral blood. The CDR3 loop is CASSVATRGGSQETQYF. The DNA for the CDR3 is TGTGCCAGCAGCGTAGCGACTAGGGGGGGTTCTCAAGAGACCCAGTACTTC.